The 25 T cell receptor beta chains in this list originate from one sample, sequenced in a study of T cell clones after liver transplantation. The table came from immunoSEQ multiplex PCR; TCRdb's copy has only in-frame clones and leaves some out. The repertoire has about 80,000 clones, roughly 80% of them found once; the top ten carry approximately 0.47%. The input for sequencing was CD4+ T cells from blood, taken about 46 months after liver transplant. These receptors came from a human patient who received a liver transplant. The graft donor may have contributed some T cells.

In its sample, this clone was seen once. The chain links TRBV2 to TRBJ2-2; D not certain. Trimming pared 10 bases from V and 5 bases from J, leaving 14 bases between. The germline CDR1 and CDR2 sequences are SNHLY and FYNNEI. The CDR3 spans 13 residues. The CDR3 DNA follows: TGTGCCACCTCCCAGCAAGGGACCGGGGAGCTGTTTTTT. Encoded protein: CATSQQGTGELFF.

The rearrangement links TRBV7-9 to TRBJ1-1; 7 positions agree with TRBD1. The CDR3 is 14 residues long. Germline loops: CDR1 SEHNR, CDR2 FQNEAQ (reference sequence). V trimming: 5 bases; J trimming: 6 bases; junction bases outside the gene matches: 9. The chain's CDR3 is CASSLETGQAEAFF. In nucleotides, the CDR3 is TGTGCCAGCAGCCTCGAGACAGGGCAAGCTGAAGCTTTCTTT.

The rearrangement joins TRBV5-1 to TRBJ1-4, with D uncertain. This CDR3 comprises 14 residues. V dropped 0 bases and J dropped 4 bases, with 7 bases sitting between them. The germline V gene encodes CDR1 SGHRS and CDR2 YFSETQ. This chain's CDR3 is CASSLEAGNEKLFF. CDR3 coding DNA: TGCGCCAGCAGCTTGGAGGCGGGTAATGAAAAACTGTTTTTT.

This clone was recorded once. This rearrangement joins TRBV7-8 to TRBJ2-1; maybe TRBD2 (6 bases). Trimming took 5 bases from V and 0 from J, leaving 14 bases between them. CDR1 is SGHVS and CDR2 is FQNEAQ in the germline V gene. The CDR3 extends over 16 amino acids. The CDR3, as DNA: TGTGCCAGCAGCCGTGGACTATTTAGCTCCTACAATGAGCAGTTCTTC. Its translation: CASSRGLFSSYNEQFF.

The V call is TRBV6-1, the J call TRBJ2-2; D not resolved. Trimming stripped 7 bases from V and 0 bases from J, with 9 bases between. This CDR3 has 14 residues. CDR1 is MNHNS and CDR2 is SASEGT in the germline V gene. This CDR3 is CASKLIANTGELFF. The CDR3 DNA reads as TGTGCCAGCAAGCTTATAGCGAACACCGGGGAGCTGTTTTTT.

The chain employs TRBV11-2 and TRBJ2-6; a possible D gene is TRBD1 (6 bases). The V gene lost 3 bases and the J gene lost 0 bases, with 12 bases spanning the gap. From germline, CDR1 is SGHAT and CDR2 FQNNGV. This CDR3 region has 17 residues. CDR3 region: CASSFGQGTSGANVLTF. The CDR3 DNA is TGTGCCAGCAGCTTTGGGCAGGGGACCTCTGGGGCCAACGTCCTGACTTTC.

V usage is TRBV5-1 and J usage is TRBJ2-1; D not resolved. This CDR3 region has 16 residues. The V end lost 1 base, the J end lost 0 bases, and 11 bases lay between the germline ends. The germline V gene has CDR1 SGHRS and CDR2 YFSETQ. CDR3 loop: CASSLNGWSSYNEQFF. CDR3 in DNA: TGCGCCAGCAGCTTGAATGGGTGGAGCTCCTACAATGAGCAGTTCTTC.

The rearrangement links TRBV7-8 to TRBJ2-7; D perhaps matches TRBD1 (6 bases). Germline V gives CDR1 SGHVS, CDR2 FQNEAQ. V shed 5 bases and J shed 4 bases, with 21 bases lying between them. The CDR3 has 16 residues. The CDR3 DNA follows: TGTGCCAGCAGCCCTCGGACCACCGGGACAACTTACGAGCAGTACTTC. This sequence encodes CASSPRTTGTTYEQYF.

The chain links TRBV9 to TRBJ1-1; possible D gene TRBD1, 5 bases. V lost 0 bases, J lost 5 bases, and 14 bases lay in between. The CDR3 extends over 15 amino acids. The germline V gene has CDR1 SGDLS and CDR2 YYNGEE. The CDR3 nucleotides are TGTGCCAGCAGCGTAGGGGGGGGAGGCCCAACTGAAGCTTTCTTT. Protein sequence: CASSVGGGGPTEAFF.

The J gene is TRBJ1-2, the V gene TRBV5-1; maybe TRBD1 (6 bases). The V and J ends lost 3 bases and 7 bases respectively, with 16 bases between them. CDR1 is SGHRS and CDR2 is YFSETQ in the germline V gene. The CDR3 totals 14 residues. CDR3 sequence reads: CASSSQPGVGGYTF. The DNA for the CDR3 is TGCGCCAGCAGCTCCCAACCAGGGGTTGGTGGCTACACCTTC.

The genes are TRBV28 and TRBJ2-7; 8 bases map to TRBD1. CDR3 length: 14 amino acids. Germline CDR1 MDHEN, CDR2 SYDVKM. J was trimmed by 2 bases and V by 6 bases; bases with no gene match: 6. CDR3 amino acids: CASRKTGAPYEQYF. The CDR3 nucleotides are TGTGCCAGCAGGAAGACAGGGGCACCCTACGAGCAGTACTTC.

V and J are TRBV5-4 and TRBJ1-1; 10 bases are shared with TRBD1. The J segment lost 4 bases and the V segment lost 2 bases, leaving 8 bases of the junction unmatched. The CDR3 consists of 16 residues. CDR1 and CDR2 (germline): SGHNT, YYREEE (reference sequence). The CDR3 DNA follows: TGTGCCAGCAGCTTCCCTGGACAGGGGGTAGGCACTGAAGCTTTCTTT. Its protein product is CASSFPGQGVGTEAFF.

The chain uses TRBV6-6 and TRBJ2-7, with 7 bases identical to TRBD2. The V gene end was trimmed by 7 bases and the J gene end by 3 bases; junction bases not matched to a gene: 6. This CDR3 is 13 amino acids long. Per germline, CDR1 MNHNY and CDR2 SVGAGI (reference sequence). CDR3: CASTAGDFYEQYF. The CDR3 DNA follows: TGTGCCAGCACCGCGGGGGACTTCTACGAGCAGTACTTC.

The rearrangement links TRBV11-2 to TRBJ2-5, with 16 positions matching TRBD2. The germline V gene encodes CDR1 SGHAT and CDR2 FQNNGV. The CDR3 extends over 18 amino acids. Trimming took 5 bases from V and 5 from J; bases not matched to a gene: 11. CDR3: CASSASGTSGRALETQYF. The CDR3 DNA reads TGTGCCAGCAGCGCATCCGGGACTAGCGGGAGGGCCCTGGAGACCCAGTACTTC.

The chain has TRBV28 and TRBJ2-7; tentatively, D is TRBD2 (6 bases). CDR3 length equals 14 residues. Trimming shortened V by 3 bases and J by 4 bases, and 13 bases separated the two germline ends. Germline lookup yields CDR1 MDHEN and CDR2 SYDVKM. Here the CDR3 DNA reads TGTGCCAGCAGTTTGAACGGGGGAATTTACGAGCAGTACTTC. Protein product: CASSLNGGIYEQYF.

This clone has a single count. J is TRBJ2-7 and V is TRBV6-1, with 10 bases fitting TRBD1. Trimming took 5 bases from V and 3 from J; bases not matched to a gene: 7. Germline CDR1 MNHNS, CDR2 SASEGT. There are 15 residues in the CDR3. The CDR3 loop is CASSTEGTGVYEQYF. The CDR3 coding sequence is TGTGCCAGCAGTACCGAAGGGACAGGGGTCTACGAGCAGTACTTC.

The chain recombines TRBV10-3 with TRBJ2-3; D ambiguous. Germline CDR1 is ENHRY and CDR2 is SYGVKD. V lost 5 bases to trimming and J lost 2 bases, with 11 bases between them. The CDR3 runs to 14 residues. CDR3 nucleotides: TGTGCCATCAGTTTCACGTTCCTCACAGATACGCAGTATTTT. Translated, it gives CAISFTFLTDTQYF.

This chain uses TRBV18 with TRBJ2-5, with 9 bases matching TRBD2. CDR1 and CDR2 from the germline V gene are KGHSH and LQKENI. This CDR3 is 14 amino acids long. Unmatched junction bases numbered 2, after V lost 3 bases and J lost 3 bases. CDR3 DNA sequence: TGTGCCAGCTCACCTGTAGCGGGAGAAGAGACCCAGTACTTC. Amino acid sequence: CASSPVAGEETQYF.

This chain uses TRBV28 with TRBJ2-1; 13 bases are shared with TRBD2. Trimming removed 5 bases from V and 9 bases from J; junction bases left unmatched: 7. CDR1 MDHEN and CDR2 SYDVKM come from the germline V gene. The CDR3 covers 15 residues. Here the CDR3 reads CASSLGLAGPPEQFF. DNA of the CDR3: TGTGCCAGCAGTCTGGGACTAGCGGGGCCCCCTGAGCAGTTCTTC.

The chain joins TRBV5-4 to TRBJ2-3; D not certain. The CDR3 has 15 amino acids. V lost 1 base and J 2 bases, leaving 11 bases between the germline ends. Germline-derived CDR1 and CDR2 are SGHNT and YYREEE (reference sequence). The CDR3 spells CASSLKLKDTDTQYF. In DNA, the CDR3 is TGTGCCAGCAGCTTGAAACTAAAAGACACAGATACGCAGTATTTT.

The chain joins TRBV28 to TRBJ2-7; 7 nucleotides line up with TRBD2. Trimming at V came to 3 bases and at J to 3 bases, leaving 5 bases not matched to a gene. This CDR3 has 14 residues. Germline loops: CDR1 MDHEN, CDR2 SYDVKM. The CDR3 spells CASSLTRGFYEQYF. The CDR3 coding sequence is TGTGCCAGCAGTTTGACGCGGGGGTTCTACGAGCAGTACTTC.

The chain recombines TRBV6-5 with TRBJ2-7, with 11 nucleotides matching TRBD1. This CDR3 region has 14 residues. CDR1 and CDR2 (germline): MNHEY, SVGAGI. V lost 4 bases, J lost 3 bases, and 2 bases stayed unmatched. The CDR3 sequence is CASSSGTGGYEQYF. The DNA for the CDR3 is TGTGCCAGCAGTTCCGGGACAGGGGGCTACGAGCAGTACTTC.

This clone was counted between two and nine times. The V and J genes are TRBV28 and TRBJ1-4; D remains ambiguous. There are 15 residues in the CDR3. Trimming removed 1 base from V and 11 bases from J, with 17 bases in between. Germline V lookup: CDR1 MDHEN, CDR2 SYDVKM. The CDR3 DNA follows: TGTGCCAGCAGTTTATCGTCAGGTGACCATGGGAAACTGTTTTTT. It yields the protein CASSLSSGDHGKLFF.

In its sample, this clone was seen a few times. The CDR3 reads CASSLTLSNEQFF. CDR3 sequence (DNA): TGTGCCAGCAGTTTAACCTTATCGAATGAGCAGTTCTTC. This chain links TRBV28 with TRBJ2-1; no clear D. Germline V gives CDR1 MDHEN, CDR2 SYDVKM. The CDR3 runs to 13 residues. Trimming shortened V by 2 bases and J by 7 bases, and 9 bases separated the two germline ends. The entire variable domain, with the rest obtained from reference TRBV28 and TRBJ2-1, is as follows: DVKVTQSSRYLVKRTGEKVFLECVQDMDHENMFWYRQDPGLGLRLIYFSYDVKMKEKGDIPEGYSVSREKKERFSLILESASTNQTSMYLCASSLTLSNEQFFGPGTRLTVL.

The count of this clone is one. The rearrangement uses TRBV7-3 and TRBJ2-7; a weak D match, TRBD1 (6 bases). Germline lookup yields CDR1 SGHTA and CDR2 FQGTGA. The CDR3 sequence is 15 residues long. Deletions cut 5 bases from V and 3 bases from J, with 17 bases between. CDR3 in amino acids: CASSIPDRLDYEQYF. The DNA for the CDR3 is TGTGCCAGCAGCATCCCTGACAGGCTCGACTACGAGCAGTACTTC.